These 8 T cell receptor beta chains were all obtained from the same sample, sequenced in a study of response to subunit inactivated influenza vaccine. Via MiXCR, TCRdb re-called the RT-PCR reads, giving one row per CDR3 protein. This table has about 180,000 distinct CDR3 sequences, approximately 9.2% appearing once. This material consisted of non-naive T cells sorted from PBMCs, taken on the day of vaccination. The receptors here all came from a man aged 50 to 59 who received an inactivated influenza vaccine.

This clonotype was observed a handful of times. The rearrangement links TRBV7-9 to TRBJ2-5; D may correspond to TRBD1 or TRBD2 (5 bases each). The V gene lost 4 bases and the J gene lost 7 bases, with 13 bases spanning the gap. Germline assignment: CDR1 SEHNR and CDR2 FQNEAQ (reference sequence). The CDR3 runs 13 residues. Written as DNA, the CDR3 is TGTGCCAGCAGCTCCCAGGGTGGGACGACCCAGTACTTC. Residues: CASSSQGGTTQYF.

This clonotype was counted only a few times. V gene TRBV4-2 combines with J gene TRBJ2-7; 7 nucleotides match TRBD2. The CDR3 runs 16 residues. V shed 5 bases, J shed 2 bases, and the junction held 12 bases outside the gene matches. CDR1 LGHNA and CDR2 YNFKEQ come from the germline V gene. The chain's CDR3 is CASSVLPSGGAYEQYF. The CDR3 region has the DNA TGTGCCAGCAGCGTTCTCCCGTCTGGGGGGGCCTACGAGCAGTACTTC.

This clonotype showed up many times. The V gene is TRBV27, the J gene TRBJ2-5; 12 bases are shared with TRBD2. Per the germline V gene, CDR1 is MNHEY and CDR2 is SMNVEV (reference sequence). The ends lost 6 bases at V and 7 bases at J; junction bases unmatched: 9. The CDR3 contains 15 residues. The CDR3 DNA is TGTGCCAGCAGACCCCTAGCGGGGGGGCCTCCGACCCAGTACTTC. It encodes CASRPLAGGPPTQYF.

This chain links TRBV3-1 with TRBJ2-2; D is perhaps TRBD2 (6 bases). Per germline, CDR1 LGHDT and CDR2 YNNKEL (reference sequence). V lost 4 bases and J 7 bases, leaving 16 bases between the germline ends. This CDR3 region has 15 residues. CDR3 sequence reads: CASSPREGGGGELFF. In nucleotides, the CDR3 is TGTGCCAGCAGCCCCCGCGAGGGAGGTGGCGGGGAGCTGTTTTTT.

The chain carries TRBV20-1 and TRBJ2-2; 10 bases are a match to TRBD2. This CDR3 has 14 amino acids. The germline CDR1 and CDR2 sequences are DFQATT and SNEGSKA (reference sequence). V was clipped by 0 bases and J by 5 bases; unmatched bases: 0. The CDR3 protein is CSARDSGGTGELFF. DNA for the CDR3: TGCAGTGCTAGAGATAGCGGGGGGACCGGGGAGCTGTTTTTT.

J is TRBJ1-2 and V is TRBV3-1, with 9 bases matching TRBD1. Germline V gives CDR1 LGHDT, CDR2 YNNKEL (reference sequence). Losses at the gene ends were 6 bases for V and 8 bases for J; bases not matched to a gene: 7. The CDR3 spans 13 residues. The CDR3 nucleotides read TGTGCCAGCAGTAGGGGACAGGGAGAAGGCTACACCTTC. It encodes CASSRGQGEGYTF. The variable domain in full, completed from reference TRBV3-1 and TRBJ1-2, reads DTAVSQTPKYLVTQMGNDKSIKCEQNLGHDTMYWYKQDSKKFLKIMFSYNNKELIINETVPNRFSPKSPDKAHLNLHINSLELGDSAVYFCASSRGQGEGYTFGSGTRLTVV.

V is TRBV15 and J is TRBJ2-3; D possibly corresponds to TRBD2 (7 bases). Per the germline V gene, CDR1 is LNHNV and CDR2 is YYDKDF (reference sequence). This CDR3 is built from 18 residues. Deletions cut 1 base from V and 0 bases from J, with 17 bases between. In DNA, the CDR3 is TGTGCCACCAGCAGAGTTGGCCCGGGGGGCTGGAGCACAGATACGCAGTATTTT. Protein sequence: CATSRVGPGGWSTDTQYF.

This clonotype showed up many times. The CDR3 loop is CASSVEGAFGETQYF. The CDR3 nucleotides are TGTGCCAGCAGCGTAGAAGGGGCGTTCGGGGAGACCCAGTACTTC. The gene calls are TRBV9 and TRBJ2-5, with D possibly TRBD1 on 5 matching bases. The V and J ends lost 0 bases and 5 bases respectively, with 14 bases between them. Germline V CDR1 and CDR2: SGDLS, YYNGEE. The CDR3 contains 15 residues.